This T cell receptor (beta chain) was observed in a study of T-cell memory formation after mild COVID-19 (dated by TCRdb to 2020 to 2022). Background for the entire study: Most TCR sequence clusters were specific to one of the two donors. In a couple of donors, T-cell clones that expanded and contracted after mild COVID-19 were followed by sequencing TCRalpha and TCRbeta repertoires longitudinally. The cohort was made up of two young adult volunteers, one female and one male, who were previously healthy.

What the research found in general, with its limitations: The study included only a couple of mild cases, and larger cohorts that include severe cases with pre-infection samples were judged to be necessary. Some responding clones were found in pre-infection memory, which suggests that pre-existing cross-reactive memory T cells took part in the SARS-CoV-2 response. The second-wave clones that peaked on day 37 were not confirmed to be SARS-CoV-2 specific. Contracting CD4+ clones were found mainly in CM and EM memory subsets, while CD8+ clones were enriched in EMRA. Balanced CD4/CD8 phenotypes were observed for clones contracting from day 15 to 85, whereas a bias towards CD4+ was observed for a second wave of clones expanding from day 15 to 37.

Ficoll-Paque density gradient centrifugation was used to isolate PBMCs. Sequencing instrument: Illumina NovaSeq 6000. TCRalpha and TCRbeta cDNA libraries were constructed by 5'RACE with constant-segment primers, with sample barcodes and unique molecular identifiers being introduced. RNA was extracted from every sample with Trizol reagent. Library amplification was performed in two PCR steps, and a second sample barcode and Illumina TruSeq adapters were introduced in the second step. Sequencing of libraries was performed on an Illumina NovaSeq with 2 x 150 bp paired-end reads. The authors' analysis ran thus. The reads were demultiplexed and collapsed into UMI-guided consensus sequences using migec v1.2.7. Using mixcr v2.1.11, UMI consensuses were aligned to TRA and TRB V and J templates and then assembled into clonotypes. Clonotypes were classified as expanded or contracted when called significant by both edgeR and NoisET, with noise models trained on biological replicates. For edgeR calls, the thresholds were a false discovery rate-adjusted p below 0.01 and a log2 fold-change of 1. As an exploratory analysis of dynamics, PCA with hierarchical clustering was applied to max-normalized trajectories of the 1000 most abundant clonotypes. The CD4 or CD8 phenotype of responding clones was assigned using the separately sequenced CD4+ and CD8+ repertoires. TCRdb applied fastp at Q25 and MiXCR to the public reads, then kept only in-frame beta chains. Each entry merges the rows of one CDR3 protein and shows their most common DNA and genes. What appears here as the V and J calls and clone size reflects TCRdb's work, not the paper's. This sample gives hundreds of thousands of distinct CDR3 sequences in total; 28% of them show up just once. The top ten clonotypes cover roughly 14% of the sample.

As to this clonotype: Its antigen is unknown. Within one base of it there is no much larger clone, and no base qualities were kept.

The CDR3 goes from the cysteine to the phenylalanine over 16 residues. Just CDR3 DNA is preserved here, 48 bases in frame from base 1. The V and J ends are trimmed by 4 bases and 0 bases, leaving 13 bases between them. As encoded in the germline V gene (reference sequence), CDR1 is SEHNR while CDR2 is FQNEAQ. The chain is assembled from TRBV7-9 and TRBJ1-5; a tentative D match to TRBD1 spans 6 bases. The specimen was PBMCs or a T cell subset sorted from them (not recorded which). This clonotype originated in an adult woman who had mild COVID-19 (a few samples of this study predate the infection). The sample titles of this study are shuffled in the database, so cell type and time point are left out; the donor was told from shared clones. In nucleotide form, the sequence is TGTGCCAGCAGCTCCGAAGGGACACCTAGCAATCAGCCCCAGCATTTT. Translated, it gives CASSSEGTPSNQPQHF.